This T cell receptor (beta chain) was obtained from a study of blood T cell repertoires in COVID-19. Study details: Some COVID-19 samples were acute and others convalescent; all came from the United States, Italy and Spain. In each case, the material was cDNA or gDNA derived from T cells, B-cell-depleted T cells, or PBMCs.

As handled by the study authors: Cell counts per sample came from amplifying reference gene primers. Here immunoSEQ multiplex PCR was the method, and the copy in TCRdb shows in-frame clones only, minus some. Clone size and the V and J calls come from that table; the DNA yielded D and trimming. The profile shows some 400,000 clones, more than 75% of them singletons. The CDR3 has 16 residues. The V gene end was trimmed by 7 bases and the J gene end by 1 base; junction bases not matched to a gene: 5. Germline V gives CDR1 SGHAT, CDR2 FQNNGV. The chain links TRBV11-2 to TRBJ2-5; 14 bases map to TRBD2. The origin of this receptor is a woman aged 55 to 70 with COVID-19, enrolled during active disease. Sequenced sample: peripheral blood. Here the CDR3 DNA reads TGTGCCAGCACCCTGGGACTAGCGGGGGTCCAAGAGACCCAGTACTTC. It translates to CASTLGLAGVQETQYF.